Below, one T cell receptor (beta chain) is given with its context. The antigen it binds to is not known. No quality values exist for individual bases; no much larger clone is one base distant. These data originate in a study of STAT3 mutations in large granular lymphocyte leukemia (dated by TCRdb to about 2019). Regarding the study in general: Roughly half of the T-LGLL patients who were sequenced longitudinally carried canonical activating STAT3 mutations. From an initial cohort of hundreds of LGL patients, roughly 19 representative T-LGLL cases were chosen for longitudinal sequencing of TCRbeta and STAT3. A couple of patients with natural killer LGL leukemia were also sequenced longitudinally as controls within the study. Over half of the T-LGLL patients were given one or more immunosuppressive therapy regimens, and roughly 40% of those treated had a hematologic response. Each patient was sequenced at an average of 4 time points, ranging from 2 to 8 samplings. To reconstruct clonal hierarchy and dynamics, serial deep sequencing of TCRbeta CDR3 and STAT3 was performed in patients with T-cell large granular lymphocyte leukemia. What the work shows at the level of the full study, not this receptor alone: Because no samples were available when a clone first appeared, clonal expansion was inferred from samplings taken at other points. Several patients had a dominant TCR clone burden greater than the STAT3 mutant burden, which suggests that the STAT3 mutation arose secondarily within a clone that had already expanded. At least one immunodominant TCRbeta clonotype was identified in every T-LGLL patient, and multiple immunodominant subclonotypes were identified in about half of the T-LGLL patients. Because codominant clonotypes persisted in some patients, a small but highly pathogenic clone may have been missed. In about 30% of the 18 patients, TCR clonotype switching occurred after therapy, and every newly emerging clone was STAT3 wild type. Linking therapy response to changes in TCR clonal burden was complicated by variable intervals between samplings and by differing treatment regimens.

DNA was extracted from blood mononuclear cells, with the same DNA used for both TCR and STAT3 sequencing. TCRbeta libraries were sequenced on an Illumina MiSeq, averaging about 41,000 productive templates per sample. Multiplex PCR amplification was used to generate TCRbeta CDR3 libraries with the immunoSEQ assay. The source study handled its data this way. Repertoire diversity was calculated as previously defined, with values near 0 taken to indicate extremely monoclonal samples. What TCRdb holds here is the immuneACCESS table cut down to in-frame rearrangements. Part of the clones is not present; checked against another copy, under half of the missing clones reflect an unresolved V gene, and the others are unexplained. That table is the source of V, J and clone size, and D and trimming were worked out from the DNA. The sample profile shows about 4,000 clones; over 80% of them were found once. The ten largest clones take up roughly 89% of the sample.

CDR1 and CDR2, looked up from the germline V gene, are SQVTM and ANQGSEA. Compared with germline, V lacks 8 bases and J lacks 9 bases; bases without a gene match: 8. Counted from cysteine to phenylalanine, this CDR3 has 11 amino acids. Of all the DNA, just the CDR3 is kept, 33 bases in frame from base 1. Sequenced sample: peripheral blood mononuclear cells. The sequence was obtained from a boy between 5 and 17 years old with T-cell large granular lymphocyte leukemia. Some clones in this sample may be carry-over from other donors' samples. The age is the age at diagnosis. The V and J genes are TRBV29-1 and TRBJ2-3, and TRBD1 aligns with 7 junction nucleotides. The DNA is TGCAGCACTAAAGAGGGGGCCACGCAGTATTTT. Its translation reads: CSTKEGATQYF.